This T cell receptor beta chain came from a study of glioma-infiltrating T cells. At least ten counts were recorded for this clonotype. The antigen is not known. Amplification of TCR alpha and beta CDR3 regions from RNA used iRepertoire nested multiplex PCR. Input was about 85-450 ng of tissue mRNA or PBMC total RNA. TCRdb re-analysed the multiplex PCR reads in MiXCR, keeping a single row per CDR3 protein. The sample shows around 190,000 distinct CDR3 sequences, around 40% of them seen only once. Study conclusions and caveats: CDR3 overlap between tissue and blood was very small. Above-expected tissue-blood divergence occurred in all gliomas, most in low-grade ones.

Between the trimmed V and J ends, which lost 7 bases and 4 bases, there was a span of 8 bases. CDR1 is MGHDK and CDR2 is SYGVNS in the germline V gene. The CDR3 sequence is 13 residues long. The source is a human donor with low-grade glioma or glioblastoma, undergoing nonglioma brain surgery, or in good health (not recorded which). The V and J genes are TRBV25-1 and TRBJ1-6; D remains ambiguous. The sequencing sample was made of glioma tissue, nonneoplastic brain tissue, or PBMCs (not recorded which). CDR3 protein: CASTNGYNSPLHF. Written as DNA, the CDR3 is TGTGCCAGCACGAACGGGTATAATTCACCCCTCCACTTT.